The clone carrying this TCR beta chain was observed many times. The antigen remains unidentified. Researchers tagged individual cDNA molecules with unique molecular identifiers. TCRdb independently ran MiXCR on the 5' RACE reads; one entry per CDR3 protein. Among about 30,000 distinct CDR3 sequences, 5.7% were seen once, and the ten largest hold 4.5% to 6%. This sample stems from a study of early T cells in non-severe SARS-CoV-2 infection. Study-wide context: Chains were unpaired, as sequencing was done on bulk RNA from unsorted whole blood. General observations from the study: In VDJdb matching, anti-spike CD8 responses were favored while private and CD4 specificities went missing.

V lost 10 bases and J 3 bases, leaving 12 bases between the germline ends. Per the germline V gene, CDR1 is MNHNS and CDR2 is SASEGT. The CDR3 consists of 13 residues. What was sequenced was whole blood. The chain couples TRBV6-1 to TRBJ2-2, with D possibly being TRBD1 or TRBD2 (5 bases each). This receptor was identified in an adult who was a healthcare worker with PCR-confirmed SARS-CoV-2 infection or an uninfected control (not recorded which). CDR3 sequence: CATLGRYTGELFF. CDR3 coding DNA: TGTGCCACCCTGGGACGGTACACCGGGGAGCTGTTTTTT.